The T cell receptor (beta chain) described here comes from a study of blood T cell repertoires in COVID-19. The assay was immunoSEQ multiplex PCR, and TCRdb's table has in-frame clones only and misses some. Among 150,000 to 200,000 clones listed, over 75% were seen once. Trimming shortened V by 0 bases and J by 4 bases, and 13 bases separated the two germline ends. Germline CDR1 reads ENHRY; CDR2 reads SYGVKD. The CDR3 contains 16 residues. This receptor was taken from a woman at least 80 years old with acute or convalescent COVID-19. Sequenced: peripheral blood. The V call is TRBV10-3, the J call TRBJ1-5, with D possibly matching TRBD1 (5 bases). CDR3 loop: CAISESQGSSNQPQHF. CDR3 in DNA: TGTGCCATCAGTGAGTCTCAGGGTTCAAGTAATCAGCCCCAGCATTTT.